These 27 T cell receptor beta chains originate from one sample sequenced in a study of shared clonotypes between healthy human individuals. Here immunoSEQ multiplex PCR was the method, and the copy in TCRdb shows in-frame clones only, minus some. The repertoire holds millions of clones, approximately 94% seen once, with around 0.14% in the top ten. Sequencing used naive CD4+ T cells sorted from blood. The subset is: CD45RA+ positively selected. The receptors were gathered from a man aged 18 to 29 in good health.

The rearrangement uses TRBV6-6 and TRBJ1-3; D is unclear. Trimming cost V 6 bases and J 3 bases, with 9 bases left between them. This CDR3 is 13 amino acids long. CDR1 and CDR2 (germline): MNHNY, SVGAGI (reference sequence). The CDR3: CASSQGNGNTIYF. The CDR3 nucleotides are TGTGCCAGCAGCCAAGGGAATGGAAACACCATATATTTT.

CDR3 bases: TGTGCCAGCAGCGTCAGGGACCTCCAAGCTGAAGCTTTCTTT. Residues: CASSVRDLQAEAFF. The rearrangement uses TRBV9 and TRBJ1-1; D is possibly TRBD1 (5 bases). There are 14 residues in the CDR3. Trimming shortened V by 2 bases and J by 6 bases, and 14 bases separated the two germline ends. Germline assignment: CDR1 SGDLS and CDR2 YYNGEE.

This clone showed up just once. The DNA of the CDR3 is TGCAGCGTCTTAGGGACAGGGAAAAGCACAGATACGCAGTATTTT. Amino acid sequence: CSVLGTGKSTDTQYF. V gene TRBV29-1 combines with J gene TRBJ2-3; 9 bases agree with TRBD1. CDR3 length equals 15 residues. CDR1 is SQVTM and CDR2 is ANQGSEA in the germline V gene. The trim removed 6 bases at V and 0 bases at J, leaving 7 bases unmatched.

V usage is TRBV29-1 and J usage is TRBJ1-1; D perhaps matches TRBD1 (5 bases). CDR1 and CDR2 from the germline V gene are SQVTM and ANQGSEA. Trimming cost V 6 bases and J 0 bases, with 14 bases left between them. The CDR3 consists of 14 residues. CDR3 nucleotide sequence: TGCAGCGTAGATCCCAGGGACTTGAACACTGAAGCTTTCTTT. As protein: CSVDPRDLNTEAFF.

Here the CDR3 reads CASSLSRTSGAYEQYF. The CDR3 nucleotides read TGTGCCAGCAGTTTATCGAGGACTAGCGGTGCCTACGAGCAGTACTTC. The chain links TRBV27 to TRBJ2-7, with TRBD2 identical over 10 bases. J lost 2 bases, V lost 0 bases, and 4 bases had no gene match. The CDR3 covers 16 residues. Germline V gene lookup returns CDR1 MNHEY and CDR2 SMNVEV (reference sequence).

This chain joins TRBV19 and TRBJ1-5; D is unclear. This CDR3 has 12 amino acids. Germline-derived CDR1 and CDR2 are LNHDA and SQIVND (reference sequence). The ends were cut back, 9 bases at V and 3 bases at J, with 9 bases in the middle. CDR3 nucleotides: TGTGCCAGCGGACTGCCCAATCAGCCCCAGCATTTT. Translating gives CASGLPNQPQHF.

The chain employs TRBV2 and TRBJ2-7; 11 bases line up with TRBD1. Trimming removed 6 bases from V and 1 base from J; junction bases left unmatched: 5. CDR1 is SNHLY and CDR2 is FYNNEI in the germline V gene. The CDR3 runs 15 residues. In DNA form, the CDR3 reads TGTGCCAGCAGGCGGGACAGGGGGGTATCCTACGAGCAGTACTTC. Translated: CASRRDRGVSYEQYF. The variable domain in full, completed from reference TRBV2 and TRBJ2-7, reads EPEVTQTPSHQVTQMGQEVILRCVPISNHLYFYWYRQILGQKVEFLVSFYNNEISEKSEIFDDQFSVERPDGSNFTLKIRSTKLEDSAMYFCASRRDRGVSYEQYFGPGTRLTVT.

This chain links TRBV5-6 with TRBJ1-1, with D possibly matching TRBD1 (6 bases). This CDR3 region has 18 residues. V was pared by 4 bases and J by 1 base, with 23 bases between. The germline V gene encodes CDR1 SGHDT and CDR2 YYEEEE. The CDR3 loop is CASSLGQPGNFGNTEAFF. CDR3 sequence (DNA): TGTGCCAGCAGCCTCGGACAGCCTGGTAATTTTGGGAACACTGAAGCTTTCTTT. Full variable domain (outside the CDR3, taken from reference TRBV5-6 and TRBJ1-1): DAGVTQSPTHLIKTRGQQVTLRCSPKSGHDTVSWYQQALGQGPQFIFQYYEEEERQRGNFPDRFSGHQFPNYSSELNVNALLLGDSALYLCASSLGQPGNFGNTEAFFGQGTRLTVV.

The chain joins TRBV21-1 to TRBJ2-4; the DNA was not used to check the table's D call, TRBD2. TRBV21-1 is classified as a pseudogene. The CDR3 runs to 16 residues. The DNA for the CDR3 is TGTGCCAGCAGCAAAGCTTGGCGGGAATACAAAAACATTCAGTACTTC. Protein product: CASSKAWREYKNIQYF.

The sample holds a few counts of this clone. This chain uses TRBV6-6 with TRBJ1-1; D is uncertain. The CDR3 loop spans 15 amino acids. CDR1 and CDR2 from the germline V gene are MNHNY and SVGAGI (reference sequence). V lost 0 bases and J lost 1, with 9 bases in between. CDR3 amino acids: CASSYSIYQNTEAFF. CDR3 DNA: TGTGCCAGCAGTTACTCGATATACCAGAACACTGAAGCTTTCTTT.

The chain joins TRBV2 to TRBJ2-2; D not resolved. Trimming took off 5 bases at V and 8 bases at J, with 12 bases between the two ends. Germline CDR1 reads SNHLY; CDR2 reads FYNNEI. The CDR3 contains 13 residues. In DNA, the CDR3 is TGTGCCAGCAGTTCCTCGTCTCCTGGGGAGCTGTTTTTT. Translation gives CASSSSSPGELFF.

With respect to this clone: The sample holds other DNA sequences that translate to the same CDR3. The CDR3 loop reads CASRQSSGNTIYF. The DNA of the CDR3 is TGTGCCAGTCGACAGAGCTCTGGAAACACCATATATTTT. The V and J genes are TRBV27 and TRBJ1-3, with D maybe TRBD1 (5 bases). V dropped 9 bases and J dropped 0 bases, with 9 bases sitting between them. CDR3 length: 13 amino acids. Germline CDR1 is MNHEY and CDR2 is SMNVEV (reference sequence).

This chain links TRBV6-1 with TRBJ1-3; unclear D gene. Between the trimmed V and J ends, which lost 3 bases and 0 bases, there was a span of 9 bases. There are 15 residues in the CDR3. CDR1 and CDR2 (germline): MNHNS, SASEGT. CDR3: CASSDRSSSGNTIYF. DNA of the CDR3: TGTGCCAGCAGTGACAGGTCCTCCTCTGGAAACACCATATATTTT.

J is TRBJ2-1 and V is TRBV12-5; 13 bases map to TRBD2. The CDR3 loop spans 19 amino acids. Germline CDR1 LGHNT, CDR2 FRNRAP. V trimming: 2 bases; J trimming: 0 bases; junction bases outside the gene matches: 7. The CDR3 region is CASGLLGLAGTHSYNEQFF. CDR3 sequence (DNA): TGTGCTAGTGGTTTGTTGGGACTAGCGGGAACCCACTCCTACAATGAGCAGTTCTTC. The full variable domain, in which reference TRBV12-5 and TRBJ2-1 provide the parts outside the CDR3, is DARVTQTPRHKVTEMGQEVTMRCQPILGHNTVFWYRQTMMQGLELLAYFRNRAPLDDSGMPKDRFSAEMPDATLATLKIQPSEPRDSAVYFCASGLLGLAGTHSYNEQFFGPGTRLTVL.

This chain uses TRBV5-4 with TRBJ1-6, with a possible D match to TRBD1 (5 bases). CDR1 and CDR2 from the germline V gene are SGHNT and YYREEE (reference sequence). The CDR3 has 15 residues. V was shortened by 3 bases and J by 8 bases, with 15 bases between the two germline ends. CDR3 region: CASSWGSSRDSPLHF. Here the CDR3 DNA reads TGTGCCAGCAGCTGGGGGTCGTCCAGGGATTCACCCCTCCACTTT.

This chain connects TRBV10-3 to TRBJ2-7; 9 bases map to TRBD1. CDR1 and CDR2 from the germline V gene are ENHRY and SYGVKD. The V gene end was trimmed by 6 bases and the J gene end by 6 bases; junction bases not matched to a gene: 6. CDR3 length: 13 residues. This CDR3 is CAIRFGQGSEQYF. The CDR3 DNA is TGTGCCATCAGGTTCGGACAGGGGAGCGAGCAGTACTTC.

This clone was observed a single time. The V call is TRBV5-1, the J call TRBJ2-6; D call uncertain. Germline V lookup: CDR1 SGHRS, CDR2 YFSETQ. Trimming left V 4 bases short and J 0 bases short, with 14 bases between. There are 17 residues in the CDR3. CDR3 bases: TGCGCCAGCAGCCCTGGGATGGGGATCTCTGGGGCCAACGTCCTGACTTTC. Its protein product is CASSPGMGISGANVLTF.

The CDR3 DNA reads as TGTGCCTGGAGTCAGCCAGGGGCAGGCAATCAGCCCCAGCATTTT. This sequence encodes CAWSQPGAGNQPQHF. This sequence joins TRBV30 and TRBJ1-5, with a tentative D call TRBD1 (6 bases). Trimming cost V 2 bases and J 2 bases, with 13 bases left between them. CDR1 and CDR2 from the germline V gene are GTSNPN and SVGIG (reference sequence). This CDR3 is built from 15 residues.

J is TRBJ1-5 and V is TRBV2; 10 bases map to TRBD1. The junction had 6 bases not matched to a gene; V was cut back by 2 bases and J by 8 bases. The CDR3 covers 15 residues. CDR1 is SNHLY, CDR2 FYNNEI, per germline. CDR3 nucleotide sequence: TGTGCCAGCAGTGAATTGACAGGGGGCGGAAAGCCCCAGCATTTT. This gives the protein CASSELTGGGKPQHF.

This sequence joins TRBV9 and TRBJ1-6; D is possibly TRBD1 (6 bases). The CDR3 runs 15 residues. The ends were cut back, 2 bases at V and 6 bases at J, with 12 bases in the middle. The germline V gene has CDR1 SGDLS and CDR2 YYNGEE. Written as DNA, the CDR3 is TGTGCCAGCAGCGTCTCCCAACAGGGTAATTCACCCCTCCACTTT. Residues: CASSVSQQGNSPLHF.

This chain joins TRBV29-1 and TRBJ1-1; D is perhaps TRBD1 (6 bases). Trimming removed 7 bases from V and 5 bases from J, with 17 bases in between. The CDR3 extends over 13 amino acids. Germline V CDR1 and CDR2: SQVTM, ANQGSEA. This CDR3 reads CSASGEGKTEAFF. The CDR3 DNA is TGCAGCGCGTCAGGGGAGGGGAAGACTGAAGCTTTCTTT.

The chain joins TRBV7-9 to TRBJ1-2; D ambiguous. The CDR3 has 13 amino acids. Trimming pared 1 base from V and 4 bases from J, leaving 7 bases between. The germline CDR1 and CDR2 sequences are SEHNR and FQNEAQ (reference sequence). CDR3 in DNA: TGTGCCAGCAGCTTAGTCCAGTTCTATGGCTACACCTTC. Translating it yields CASSLVQFYGYTF.

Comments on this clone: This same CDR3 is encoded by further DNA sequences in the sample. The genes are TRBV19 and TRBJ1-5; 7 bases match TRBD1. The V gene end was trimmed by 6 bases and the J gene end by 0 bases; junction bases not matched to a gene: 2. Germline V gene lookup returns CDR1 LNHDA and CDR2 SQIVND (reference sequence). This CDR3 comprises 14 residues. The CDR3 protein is CASSRDSSNQPQHF. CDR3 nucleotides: TGTGCCAGTAGCCGGGACAGTAGCAATCAGCCCCAGCATTTT.

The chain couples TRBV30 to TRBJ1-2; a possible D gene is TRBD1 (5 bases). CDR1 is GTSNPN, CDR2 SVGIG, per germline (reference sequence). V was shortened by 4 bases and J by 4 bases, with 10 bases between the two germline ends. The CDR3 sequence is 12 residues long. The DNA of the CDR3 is TGTGCCTGGACTGTCGGGGGCTATGGCTACACCTTC. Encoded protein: CAWTVGGYGYTF.

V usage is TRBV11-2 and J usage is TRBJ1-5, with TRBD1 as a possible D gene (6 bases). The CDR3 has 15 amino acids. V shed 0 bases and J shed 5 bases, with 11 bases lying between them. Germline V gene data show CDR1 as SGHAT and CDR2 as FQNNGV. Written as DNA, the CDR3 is TGTGCCAGCAGCTTAGATGGGGACATTTATCAGCCCCAGCATTTT. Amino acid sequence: CASSLDGDIYQPQHF. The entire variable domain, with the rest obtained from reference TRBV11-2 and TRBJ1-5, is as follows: EAGVAQSPRYKIIEKRQSVAFWCNPISGHATLYWYQQILGQGPKLLIQFQNNGVVDDSQLPKDRFSAERLKGVDSTLKIQPAKLEDSAVYLCASSLDGDIYQPQHFGDGTRLSIL.

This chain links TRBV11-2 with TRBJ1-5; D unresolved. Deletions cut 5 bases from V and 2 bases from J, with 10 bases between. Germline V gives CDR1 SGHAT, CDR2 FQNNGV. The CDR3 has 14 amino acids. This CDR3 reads CASSPGEGNQPQHF. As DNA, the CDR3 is TGTGCCAGCAGCCCCGGTGAGGGCAATCAGCCCCAGCATTTT.

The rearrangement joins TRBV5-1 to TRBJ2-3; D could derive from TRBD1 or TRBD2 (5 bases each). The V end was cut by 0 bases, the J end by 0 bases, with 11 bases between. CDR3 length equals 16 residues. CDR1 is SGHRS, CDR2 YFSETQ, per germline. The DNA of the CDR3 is TGCGCCAGCAGCTTGGAAGGGACCTCAAGCACAGATACGCAGTATTTT. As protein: CASSLEGTSSTDTQYF. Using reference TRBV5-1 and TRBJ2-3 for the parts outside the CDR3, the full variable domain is KAGVTQTPRYLIKTRGQQVTLSCSPISGHRSVSWYQQTPGQGLQFLFEYFSETQRNKGNFPGRFSGRQFSNSRSEMNVSTLELGDSALYLCASSLEGTSSTDTQYFGPGTRLTVL.